One and the same sample provided the 26 T cell receptor beta chains below, sequenced in a study of cytomegalovirus exposure and HLA in healthy donors. Primers: 60 Vbeta forward and 13 Jbeta reverse. The repertoire was sequenced with immunoSEQ multiplex PCR; TCRdb's copy has only in-frame clones and lacks some. Among around 68,000 clones listed, roughly 85% were seen once. The specimen sequenced was PBMCs. The receptor set was obtained from a female donor in good health and CMV-seronegative.

This chain connects TRBV4-3 to TRBJ1-5; 8 bases map to TRBD1. The CDR3 runs to 15 residues. CDR1 is LGHNA and CDR2 is YSLEER in the germline V gene. Germline trimming cut 2 bases from V and 4 bases from J; bases unmatched to any gene: 4. The CDR3 DNA follows: TGCGCCAGCAGCCAATCCGGGACAGGAAATCAGCCCCAGCATTTT. Its protein is CASSQSGTGNQPQHF.

The CDR3 region is CASGLVLGPRAETQYF. In DNA form, the CDR3 reads TGTGCTAGTGGTTTGGTATTGGGCCCGAGGGCAGAGACCCAGTACTTC. The chain employs TRBV12-5 and TRBJ2-5, with a possible D match to TRBD2 (5 bases). V gave up 0 bases and J gave up 4 bases, with 15 bases separating them. The CDR3 covers 16 residues. Germline CDR1 LGHNT, CDR2 FRNRAP.

This clone showed up just a few times. The V call is TRBV7-3, the J call TRBJ2-2; D is unresolved. Germline V lookup: CDR1 SGHTA, CDR2 FQGTGA. Trimming removed 1 base at V and 8 bases at J, with 8 bases between. The CDR3 is 13 amino acids. CDR3 in DNA: TGTGCCAGCAGCTTAAATCCTGCGGGGGAGCTGTTTTTT. Amino acids: CASSLNPAGELFF.

For this clone: The germline gene is not matched at one end of the junction; a read error may be the cause. The rearrangement joins TRBV7-9 to TRBJ2-6, with 8 bases that match TRBD2. CDR3 length: 19 residues. CDR1 SEHNR and CDR2 FQNEAQ come from the germline V gene (reference sequence). The CDR3 sequence: CASSLSGERGNSGANGLTF. As DNA, the CDR3 is TGTGCCAGCAGCTTATCCGGCGAGCGGGGGAACTCTGGGGCCAACGGCCTGACTTTC.

The CDR3 DNA reads as TGTGCCAGCTCCCCAACAGGGTTCGGTGAAAAACTGTTTTTT. Its translation: CASSPTGFGEKLFF. The chain employs TRBV18 and TRBJ1-4; TRBD1 is a possible D gene (6 bases). From germline, CDR1 is KGHSH and CDR2 LQKENI. The CDR3 runs to 14 residues. Trimming pared 6 bases from V and 7 bases from J, leaving 15 bases between.

A remark on this clone: Other nucleotide sequences in the sample specify the same CDR3. The genes are TRBV5-1 and TRBJ1-1; no definite D call. Per the germline V gene, CDR1 is SGHRS and CDR2 is YFSETQ. Trimming removed 0 bases from V and 1 base from J, with 7 bases in between. This CDR3 is 14 amino acids long. The chain's CDR3 is CASSLVPGNTEAFF. CDR3 bases: TGCGCCAGCAGCTTGGTTCCGGGGAACACTGAAGCTTTCTTT.

The chain carries TRBV5-1 and TRBJ2-5; 13 bases map to TRBD2. The DNA matches TRBJ2-7 better at its end, which makes the J call doubtful. Germline V CDR1 and CDR2: SGHRS, YFSETQ. The CDR3 is 17 residues long. CDR3 in DNA: TGCGCCAGCAGCTTTTTGGGACTAGCGGGAACTTACTACGAGCAGTACTTC. It is translated as CASSFLGLAGTYYEQYF.

The gene calls are TRBV29-1 and TRBJ2-2, with 8 bases that match TRBD2. The CDR3 has 15 residues. Germline V lookup: CDR1 SQVTM, CDR2 ANQGSEA. J gave up 1 base and V 6 bases, and 7 bases lay outside the gene matches. The CDR3 spells CSVGPGLGNTGELFF. The DNA of the CDR3 is TGCAGCGTAGGACCGGGACTAGGGAACACCGGGGAGCTGTTTTTT.

The chain couples TRBV7-2 to TRBJ2-3; 9 bases are a match to TRBD1. The V gene's germline CDR1 is SGHTA and CDR2 FQGNSA. The J segment lost 3 bases and the V segment lost 1 base, leaving 2 bases of the junction unmatched. The CDR3 length is 15 residues. The CDR3 loop is CASSLEDRGTDTQYF. As DNA, the CDR3 is TGTGCCAGCAGCTTAGAAGACAGGGGGACAGATACGCAGTATTTT.

This chain connects TRBV27 to TRBJ2-5; D gene uncertain. With 5 bases removed from V and 6 bases from J, the gap between germline ends came to 16 bases. The germline V gene has CDR1 MNHEY and CDR2 SMNVEV (reference sequence). The CDR3 runs 14 residues. CDR3 sequence reads: CASSPAAGSKTQYF. The CDR3 DNA follows: TGTGCCAGCAGTCCTGCAGCAGGATCGAAGACCCAGTACTTC.

This clone was observed a few times. V and J are TRBV30 and TRBJ2-3; TRBD2 might be the D (5 bases). V was trimmed by 0 bases and J by 9 bases, leaving 13 bases between them. Per germline, CDR1 GTSNPN and CDR2 SVGIG (reference sequence). The CDR3 has 13 residues. CDR3 bases: TGTGCCTGGAGTGTACTGGACTCGAGGACGCAGTATTTT. Encoded protein: CAWSVLDSRTQYF.

The rearrangement links TRBV5-4 to TRBJ2-3, with 7 bases fitting TRBD2. In germline, CDR1 is SGHNT, CDR2 YYREEE (reference sequence). This CDR3 contains 15 residues. The V and J ends lost 4 bases and 2 bases, in that order; junction bases with no gene match: 7. CDR3: CASSVGGRYTDTQYF. In DNA, the CDR3 is TGTGCCAGCAGCGTCGGGGGGAGGTACACAGATACGCAGTATTTT.

This sequence joins TRBV18 and TRBJ2-5; D unclear. Deletions cut 3 bases from V and 7 bases from J, with 18 bases between. The CDR3 runs to 15 residues. From germline, CDR1 is KGHSH and CDR2 LQKENI. In nucleotides, the CDR3 is TGTGCCAGCTCACCCATAGAACGTGCGGTTGGGACCCAGTACTTC. It is translated as CASSPIERAVGTQYF.

The chain employs TRBV7-3 and TRBJ2-3, with 9 positions matching TRBD2. V lost 5 bases and J lost 3; bases outside the gene matches: 12. The CDR3 extends over 17 amino acids. Germline V lookup: CDR1 SGHTA, CDR2 FQGTGA. The CDR3 loop is CASSQPRAGGGTDTQYF. DNA for the CDR3: TGTGCCAGCAGCCAACCACGGGCGGGAGGGGGAACAGATACGCAGTATTTT.

The chain recombines TRBV7-9 with TRBJ2-1, with D unclear. Germline V gene sequence: CDR1 SEHNR, CDR2 FQNEAQ (reference sequence). Between the trimmed V and J ends, which lost 1 base and 10 bases, there was a span of 5 bases. CDR3 length: 11 residues. This CDR3 is CASSLGPEQFF. The CDR3 coding sequence is TGTGCCAGCAGCTTAGGGCCCGAGCAGTTCTTC.

This chain links TRBV5-1 with TRBJ2-3, with 10 bases identical to TRBD2. The J segment lost 2 bases and the V segment lost 1 base, leaving 4 bases of the junction unmatched. This CDR3 is built from 16 residues. Germline CDR1 SGHRS, CDR2 YFSETQ. The CDR3 spells CASSLTAGGPTDTQYF. The CDR3 DNA reads as TGCGCCAGCAGCTTGACAGCGGGGGGGCCCACAGATACGCAGTATTTT.

V and J are TRBV6-1 and TRBJ2-5; 7 nucleotides agree with TRBD2. Losses at the gene ends were 2 bases for V and 0 bases for J; bases not matched to a gene: 9. The CDR3 consists of 17 residues. Germline V gives CDR1 MNHNS, CDR2 SASEGT. The CDR3 loop reads CASSEPSGGGYQETQYF. CDR3 nucleotides: TGTGCCAGCAGTGAACCTTCTGGCGGGGGTTACCAAGAGACCCAGTACTTC.

The chain uses TRBV10-3 and TRBJ2-3; 7 bases are shared with TRBD2. The CDR3 covers 15 residues. Germline V gene data show CDR1 as ENHRY and CDR2 as SYGVKD. The V and J ends lost 0 bases and 5 bases, in that order; junction bases with no gene match: 5. The CDR3 DNA is TGTGCCATCAGTGAGTCGGCAGGGAGGGGAGATACGCAGTATTTT. Translating gives CAISESAGRGDTQYF.

The V gene is TRBV18, the J gene TRBJ1-2; D is uncertain. Trimming cost V 3 bases and J 5 bases, with 10 bases left between them. The germline CDR1 and CDR2 sequences are KGHSH and LQKENI. There are 13 residues in the CDR3. This chain's CDR3 is CASSPGGTYGYTF. CDR3 sequence (DNA): TGTGCCAGCTCACCTGGAGGCACGTATGGCTACACCTTC.

A note on this clone: A junction boundary mismatches the germline segment, possibly from a read error. The chain links TRBV5-1 to TRBJ2-6, with a possible D match to TRBD1 (5 bases). The CDR3 covers 15 residues. CDR1 is SGHRS, CDR2 YFSETQ, per germline. The CDR3 protein is CASRDPDSGANGLTF. In nucleotides, the CDR3 is TGCGCCAGCAGGGACCCAGACTCTGGGGCCAACGGCCTGACTTTC. Based on the CDR3 plus reference TRBV5-1 and TRBJ2-6, the full variable domain is KAGVTQTPRYLIKTRGQQVTLSCSPISGHRSVSWYQQTPGQGLQFLFEYFSETQRNKGNFPGRFSGRQFSNSRSEMNVSTLELGDSALYLCASRDPDSGANGLTFGAGSRLTVL.

The chain carries TRBV14 and TRBJ1-3, with 8 bases lining up with TRBD1. The germline gives CDR1 SGHDN, CDR2 FVKESK. The CDR3 extends over 15 amino acids. Trimming at V came to 6 bases and at J to 0 bases, leaving 4 bases not matched to a gene. Here the CDR3 DNA reads TGTGCCAGCAGACCTACAGGGGGCTCTGGAAACACCATATATTTT. Amino acid sequence: CASRPTGGSGNTIYF. The full variable domain, rest sourced from reference TRBV14 and TRBJ1-3, is EAGVTQFPSHSVIEKGQTVTLRCDPISGHDNLYWYRRVMGKEIKFLLHFVKESKQDESGMPNNRFLAERTGGTYSTLKVQPAELEDSGVYFCASRPTGGSGNTIYFGEGSWLTVV.

This rearrangement joins TRBV25-1 to TRBJ2-3; the match to TRBD2 covers 9 bases. J gave up 0 bases and V 3 bases, and 1 base lay outside the gene matches. Germline CDR1 reads MGHDK; CDR2 reads SYGVNS. The CDR3 runs to 15 residues. The CDR3 bases are TGTGCCAGCAGTGATGCGGGGGGGAGCACAGATACGCAGTATTTT. It yields the protein CASSDAGGSTDTQYF.

This chain joins TRBV5-1 and TRBJ2-1, with 14 bases matching TRBD2. This CDR3 has 18 amino acids. The trim removed 0 bases at V and 6 bases at J, leaving 8 bases unmatched. The germline CDR1 and CDR2 sequences are SGHRS and YFSETQ. CDR3 region: CASSLVPGLAGDPNEQFF. CDR3 bases: TGCGCCAGCAGCTTGGTTCCGGGACTAGCGGGAGACCCCAATGAGCAGTTCTTC. Full variable domain (missing parts from reference TRBV5-1 and TRBJ2-1): KAGVTQTPRYLIKTRGQQVTLSCSPISGHRSVSWYQQTPGQGLQFLFEYFSETQRNKGNFPGRFSGRQFSNSRSEMNVSTLELGDSALYLCASSLVPGLAGDPNEQFFGPGTRLTVL.

CDR3 protein: CASSQDSPTSLYEQYF. CDR3 nucleotide sequence: TGCGCCAGCAGCCAAGATTCCCCGACTAGTCTCTACGAGCAGTACTTC. The V and J genes are TRBV4-1 and TRBJ2-7; D perhaps matches TRBD2 (6 bases). The germline V and J ends were trimmed by 0 bases and 3 bases, with 15 bases remaining between them. CDR3 size: 16 residues. Germline CDR1 reads MGHRA; CDR2 reads YSYEKL.

The rearrangement links TRBV27 to TRBJ1-2; TRBD1 might be the D (6 bases). The V gene lost 1 base and the J gene lost 4 bases, with 16 bases spanning the gap. Per germline, CDR1 MNHEY and CDR2 SMNVEV (reference sequence). The CDR3 length is 16 residues. CDR3 region: CASSLLGGGAGYGYTF. In nucleotides, the CDR3 is TGTGCCAGCAGTTTATTAGGGGGAGGGGCCGGCTATGGCTACACCTTC.

V usage is TRBV19 and J usage is TRBJ1-4; D uncertain. Trimming removed 5 bases at V and 8 bases at J, with 9 bases between. In germline, CDR1 is LNHDA, CDR2 SQIVND (reference sequence). The CDR3 consists of 12 residues. The CDR3, as DNA: TGTGCCAGTAGTCGCTATTCCGAAAAACTGTTTTTT. Translating gives CASSRYSEKLFF.